The 30 T cell receptor beta chains in this list originate from one sample, sequenced in a study of cytomegalovirus exposure and HLA in healthy donors. PCR involved 60 Vbeta and 13 Jbeta primers. TCRdb's copy holds only in-frame clones and misses some; the assay was immunoSEQ multiplex PCR. The profile shows about 150,000 clones, about 74% of them singletons. The material sequenced was PBMCs. The receptors were sampled from a male donor in good health and CMV-seronegative.

J is TRBJ2-5 and V is TRBV2; possibly TRBD1 for D (5 bases). The CDR3 runs 12 residues. V dropped 6 bases and J dropped 11 bases, with 16 bases sitting between them. Germline CDR1 SNHLY, CDR2 FYNNEI. Written as DNA, the CDR3 is TGTGCCAGCAGGGAGACAGTTTTCGTGCAGTACTTC. Its translation is CASRETVFVQYF.

The gene calls are TRBV30 and TRBJ1-1; no clear D. The V gene lost 0 bases and the J gene lost 0 bases, with 11 bases spanning the gap. The CDR3 is made up of 15 amino acids. Germline V gives CDR1 GTSNPN, CDR2 SVGIG (reference sequence). The CDR3 is CAWSVGEQLNTEAFF. The DNA for the CDR3 is TGTGCCTGGAGTGTAGGAGAGCAGTTGAACACTGAAGCTTTCTTT.

This chain links TRBV15 with TRBJ2-7; D is perhaps TRBD1 (6 bases). V lost 0 bases to trimming and J lost 5 bases, with 14 bases between them. The CDR3 totals 15 residues. Germline V gene sequence: CDR1 LNHNV, CDR2 YYDKDF (reference sequence). CDR3 DNA sequence: TGTGCCACCAGCAGAGAGTCAGGGGCTGGGGACGAGCAGTACTTC. It is translated as CATSRESGAGDEQYF.

This chain joins TRBV30 and TRBJ1-5; D is unresolved. Trimming stripped 3 bases from V and 4 bases from J, with 10 bases between. Germline V gives CDR1 GTSNPN, CDR2 SVGIG (reference sequence). The length of the CDR3 is 13 residues. The CDR3 bases are TGTGCCTGGAGCAGCGGAGGAAATCAGCCCCAGCATTTT. Its protein product is CAWSSGGNQPQHF.

The V gene is TRBV30, the J gene TRBJ2-5; maybe TRBD2 (5 bases). With 2 bases removed from V and 5 bases from J, the gap between germline ends came to 9 bases. This CDR3 region has 12 residues. The germline V gene has CDR1 GTSNPN and CDR2 SVGIG (reference sequence). CDR3 sequence (DNA): TGTGCCTGGAGTTTCTCGGGGGAGACCCAGTACTTC. This gives the protein CAWSFSGETQYF.

J is TRBJ2-1 and V is TRBV6-1; maybe TRBD2 (5 bases). The germline CDR1 and CDR2 sequences are MNHNS and SASEGT. V was clipped by 6 bases and J by 5 bases, with 8 bases between them. The CDR3 sequence is 12 residues long. The CDR3 loop reads CASSGKNNEQFF. The CDR3 DNA reads as TGTGCCAGCAGCGGGAAAAACAATGAGCAGTTCTTC.

This clone was counted a single time. The chain links TRBV6-5 to TRBJ2-1, with 11 positions matching TRBD2. V shed 7 bases, J shed 11 bases, and the junction held 13 bases outside the gene matches. The CDR3 has 15 residues. Germline V lookup: CDR1 MNHEY, CDR2 SVGAGI. The DNA for the CDR3 is TGTGCCAGCATTACACCCCTAGCGGGGGGTCTTAAGCAGTTCTTC. Its translation: CASITPLAGGLKQFF.

This clone was observed a few times. This CDR3 is CASSHPGGTSKAEQYF. The CDR3 coding sequence is TGTGCCAGTAGTCATCCAGGAGGGACTAGCAAGGCCGAGCAGTACTTC. The genes are TRBV19 and TRBJ2-7; 9 positions agree with TRBD2. The V segment lost 5 bases and the J segment 6 bases; nucleotides outside the gene matches: 14. Looked up from germline, CDR1 is LNHDA and CDR2 is SQIVND (reference sequence). The CDR3 loop spans 16 amino acids.

This chain links TRBV10-3 with TRBJ1-1; D might be TRBD1 (5 bases). The CDR3 is 15 residues long. The V gene's germline CDR1 is ENHRY and CDR2 SYGVKD. Trimming took off 10 bases at V and 6 bases at J, with 24 bases between the two ends. As DNA, the CDR3 is TGTGCCACCCCCCCGGAGTGGGGCCCTAGGGCTGAAGCTTTCTTT. Translating gives CATPPEWGPRAEAFF.

CDR3 loop: CASSEEQGVIYNEQFF. Written as DNA, the CDR3 is TGTGCCAGCAGTGAAGAGCAGGGGGTAATCTACAATGAGCAGTTCTTC. The chain recombines TRBV2 with TRBJ2-1; 7 positions match TRBD1. The V and J ends lost 1 base and 3 bases, in that order; junction bases with no gene match: 6. In germline, CDR1 is SNHLY, CDR2 FYNNEI. This CDR3 has 16 amino acids.

The chain is built from TRBV28 and TRBJ2-7; 9 bases are a match to TRBD2. Germline CDR1 reads MDHEN; CDR2 reads SYDVKM. V gave up 6 bases and J gave up 7 bases; unmatched junction bases: 10. The CDR3 is 14 amino acids. CDR3 region: CASRKGGRAGEQYF. CDR3 in DNA: TGTGCCAGCAGAAAAGGCGGGAGGGCCGGGGAGCAGTACTTC.

This chain links TRBV6-6 with TRBJ2-7, with 9 bases identical to TRBD1. The length of the CDR3 is 15 residues. Germline values: CDR1 MNHNY, CDR2 SVGAGI (reference sequence). J lost 2 bases, V lost 2 bases, and 4 bases had no gene match. This CDR3 is CASSYGTGFPYEQYF. The CDR3 DNA is TGTGCCAGCAGTTACGGGACAGGGTTCCCCTACGAGCAGTACTTC.

This clone was seen a few times. The chain employs TRBV19 and TRBJ1-5; maybe TRBD1 (5 bases). Trimming removed 9 bases at V and 3 bases at J, with 15 bases between. Germline V gene sequence: CDR1 LNHDA, CDR2 SQIVND (reference sequence). CDR3 size: 14 residues. CDR3 loop: CASRERGFNQPQHF. The DNA for the CDR3 is TGTGCCAGCAGGGAAAGGGGATTCAATCAGCCCCAGCATTTT.

The chain uses TRBV28 and TRBJ2-7; 10 nucleotides match TRBD2. The CDR3 totals 16 residues. V shed 1 base and J 3 bases; nucleotides not matched to a gene: 6. CDR1 and CDR2 (germline): MDHEN, SYDVKM. The CDR3 nucleotides are TGTGCCAGCAGTTTATTAACTAGCGGGACCAACTACGAGCAGTACTTC. It yields the protein CASSLLTSGTNYEQYF.

This chain links TRBV28 with TRBJ1-1; TRBD1 aligns across 7 bases. This CDR3 contains 14 residues. V lost 3 bases, J lost 5 bases, and 6 bases stayed unmatched. Germline V CDR1 and CDR2: MDHEN, SYDVKM. CDR3 in amino acids: CASSLYRGWTEAFF. The CDR3 nucleotides are TGTGCCAGCAGTTTGTACAGGGGATGGACTGAAGCTTTCTTT.

This chain joins TRBV28 and TRBJ2-2; D gene unclear. Germline assignment: CDR1 MDHEN and CDR2 SYDVKM. Deletions cut 3 bases from V and 1 base from J, with 9 bases between. This CDR3 has 15 amino acids. The CDR3 bases are TGTGCCAGCAGTTTCGGCGGTTTGAACACCGGGGAGCTGTTTTTT. Residues: CASSFGGLNTGELFF. The full variable domain, completed using reference TRBV28 and TRBJ2-2, is DVKVTQSSRYLVKRTGEKVFLECVQDMDHENMFWYRQDPGLGLRLIYFSYDVKMKEKGDIPEGYSVSREKKERFSLILESASTNQTSMYLCASSFGGLNTGELFFGEGSRLTVL.

The chain uses TRBV6-1 and TRBJ2-7; TRBD1 matches at 7 bases. Germline assignment: CDR1 MNHNS and CDR2 SASEGT. The V segment lost 7 bases and the J segment 5 bases; nucleotides outside the gene matches: 8. CDR3 size: 13 residues. This chain's CDR3 is CASTPRGIHEQYF. The DNA for the CDR3 is TGTGCCAGCACCCCCAGGGGGATCCACGAGCAGTACTTC.

The rearrangement links TRBV5-8 to TRBJ2-2, with 11 nucleotides matching TRBD2. With V trimmed by 4 bases and J by 0 bases, 2 bases remained unmatched. From germline, CDR1 is SGHTS and CDR2 YDEGEE. The CDR3 has 16 amino acids. CDR3 bases: TGTGCCAGCAGCCTGGGACTAGCGGCGAACACCGGGGAGCTGTTTTTT. This encodes CASSLGLAANTGELFF.

The rearrangement uses TRBV30 and TRBJ1-2; TRBD1 aligns across 7 bases. Germline-derived CDR1 and CDR2 are GTSNPN and SVGIG (reference sequence). This CDR3 contains 13 residues. After removal of 4 bases from V and 2 bases from J, the junction contained 4 bases not matched to a gene. The CDR3 sequence is CAWNRGFNYGYTF. The CDR3 bases are TGTGCCTGGAACAGGGGTTTCAACTATGGCTACACCTTC.

In this sample, this clone turned up a few times. V usage is TRBV30 and J usage is TRBJ2-4; no clear D. The CDR3 loop spans 12 amino acids. V shed 2 bases and J shed 1 base, with 3 bases lying between them. Germline loops: CDR1 GTSNPN, CDR2 SVGIG (reference sequence). CDR3 in amino acids: CAWSPAKNIQYF. CDR3 DNA: TGTGCCTGGAGTCCGGCCAAAAACATTCAGTACTTC.

This CDR3 is CASSQTSGRNEQFF. The CDR3 coding sequence is TGTGCCAGCTCACAGACTAGCGGGAGAAATGAGCAGTTCTTC. The J gene is TRBJ2-1, the V gene TRBV18; the match to TRBD2 covers 12 bases. V was clipped by 4 bases and J by 7 bases; unmatched bases: 2. The germline gives CDR1 KGHSH, CDR2 LQKENI. The CDR3 consists of 14 residues.

The chain's CDR3 is CASRGLSNQPQHF. CDR3 sequence (DNA): TGTGCCAGCAGGGGACTTAGCAATCAGCCCCAGCATTTT. The genes are TRBV2 and TRBJ1-5; D might be TRBD1 (5 bases). The CDR3 contains 13 residues. Germline V gene lookup returns CDR1 SNHLY and CDR2 FYNNEI. The germline V and J ends were trimmed by 6 bases and 0 bases, with 6 bases remaining between them.

The V and J genes are TRBV28 and TRBJ2-1, with D possibly being TRBD2 (7 bases). Germline V gives CDR1 MDHEN, CDR2 SYDVKM. This CDR3 region has 13 residues. V was trimmed by 11 bases and J by 7 bases, leaving 18 bases between them. The CDR3 coding sequence is TGTGCCTCCCAGTGGGGGGGCGGGAATGAGCAGTTCTTC. Its translation is CASQWGGGNEQFF.

The V and J genes are TRBV9 and TRBJ2-5, with 9 positions matching TRBD2. The ends lost 0 bases at V and 4 bases at J; junction bases unmatched: 7. The CDR3 contains 16 residues. From germline, CDR1 is SGDLS and CDR2 YYNGEE. The CDR3 DNA is TGTGCCAGCAGCGTAGGTCCTAGCGGGGAGGTAGAGACCCAGTACTTC. Translation gives CASSVGPSGEVETQYF.

This chain connects TRBV5-6 to TRBJ2-3; unclear D gene. The V and J ends lost 3 bases and 1 base respectively, with 12 bases between them. Germline V gives CDR1 SGHDT, CDR2 YYEEEE. The CDR3 has 15 residues. The CDR3: CASSSLRAGTDTQYF. DNA of the CDR3: TGTGCCAGCAGCTCCCTTAGAGCCGGCACAGATACGCAGTATTTT.

DNA of the CDR3: TGTGCCAGTAGTCGAGGGACAGGCAGCACAGATACGCAGTATTTT. Residues: CASSRGTGSTDTQYF. This chain joins TRBV19 and TRBJ2-3, with 8 bases identical to TRBD1. CDR1 is LNHDA and CDR2 is SQIVND in the germline V gene (reference sequence). The CDR3 contains 15 residues. V shed 5 bases, J shed 0 bases, and the junction held 4 bases outside the gene matches. The whole variable domain, filled in from reference TRBV19 and TRBJ2-3, reads DGGITQSPKYLFRKEGQNVTLSCEQNLNHDAMYWYRQDPGQGLRLIYYSQIVNDFQKGDIAEGYSVSREKKESFPLTVTSAQKNPTAFYLCASSRGTGSTDTQYFGPGTRLTVL.

Here the CDR3 DNA reads TGTGCCAGCAGTCTTAAAACAGGTCTCGTCGGGGAGCTGTTTTTT. Translated, it gives CASSLKTGLVGELFF. V is TRBV2 and J is TRBJ2-2, with a weak D call TRBD1 (5 bases). V was cut by 5 bases and J by 7 bases, with 17 bases left in between. The CDR3 has 15 amino acids. Germline values: CDR1 SNHLY, CDR2 FYNNEI.

The chain has TRBV30 and TRBJ1-1, with D tentatively TRBD1 (5 bases). Germline CDR1 GTSNPN, CDR2 SVGIG (reference sequence). The CDR3 is made up of 14 amino acids. With 0 bases removed from V and 5 bases from J, the gap between germline ends came to 13 bases. For the CDR3, the DNA is TGTGCCTGGAGTGTACGGGGGGGTAGGACTGAAGCTTTCTTT. Its protein is CAWSVRGGRTEAFF.

This clone was observed a single time. This sequence joins TRBV30 and TRBJ2-5; D might be TRBD2 (5 bases). The V and J ends lost 1 base and 4 bases respectively, with 13 bases between them. The germline CDR1 and CDR2 sequences are GTSNPN and SVGIG (reference sequence). The CDR3 totals 14 residues. In DNA form, the CDR3 reads TGTGCCTGGAGTGCCCCGAGGGCGGCAGAGACCCAGTACTTC. Translating it yields CAWSAPRAAETQYF.

The J gene is TRBJ2-5, the V gene TRBV7-8, with 15 bases that match TRBD2. Trimming at V came to 5 bases and at J to 5 bases, leaving 6 bases not matched to a gene. The CDR3 has 16 amino acids. Germline assignment: CDR1 SGHVS and CDR2 FQNEAQ. CDR3 residues: CASSPGLAGGPETQYF. CDR3 nucleotides: TGTGCCAGCAGCCCCGGACTAGCGGGGGGGCCGGAGACCCAGTACTTC.